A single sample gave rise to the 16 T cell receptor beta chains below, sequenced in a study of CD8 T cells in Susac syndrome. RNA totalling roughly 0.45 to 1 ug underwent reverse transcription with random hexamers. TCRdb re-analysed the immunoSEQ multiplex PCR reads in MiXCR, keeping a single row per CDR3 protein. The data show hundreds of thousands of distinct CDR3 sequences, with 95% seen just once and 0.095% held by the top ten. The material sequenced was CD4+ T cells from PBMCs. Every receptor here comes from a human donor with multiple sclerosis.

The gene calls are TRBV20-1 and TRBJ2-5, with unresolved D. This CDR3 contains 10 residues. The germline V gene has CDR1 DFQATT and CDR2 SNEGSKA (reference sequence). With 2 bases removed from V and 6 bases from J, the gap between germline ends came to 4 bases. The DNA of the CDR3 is TGCAGTGCTAGACAGCAGACCCAGTACTTC. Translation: CSARQQTQYF.

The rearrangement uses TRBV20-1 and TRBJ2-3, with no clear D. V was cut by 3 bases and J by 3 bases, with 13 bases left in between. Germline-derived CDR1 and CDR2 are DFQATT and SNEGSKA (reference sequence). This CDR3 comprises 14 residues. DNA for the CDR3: TGCAGTGCTAGTCGCCGGCTAGGGACAGATACGCAGTATTTT. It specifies CSASRRLGTDTQYF.

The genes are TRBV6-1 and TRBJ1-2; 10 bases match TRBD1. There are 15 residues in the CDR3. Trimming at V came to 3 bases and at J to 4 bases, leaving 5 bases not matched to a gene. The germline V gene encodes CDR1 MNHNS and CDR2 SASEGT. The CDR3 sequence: CASSETGGPGYGYTF. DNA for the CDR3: TGTGCCAGCAGTGAGACAGGGGGCCCAGGCTATGGCTACACCTTC.

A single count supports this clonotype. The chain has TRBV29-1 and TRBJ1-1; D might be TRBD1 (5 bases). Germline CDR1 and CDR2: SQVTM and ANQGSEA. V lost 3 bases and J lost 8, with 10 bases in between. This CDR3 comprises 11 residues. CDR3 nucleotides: TGCAGCGTTGAGTCCCCAGGGGAAGCTTTCTTT. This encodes CSVESPGEAFF.

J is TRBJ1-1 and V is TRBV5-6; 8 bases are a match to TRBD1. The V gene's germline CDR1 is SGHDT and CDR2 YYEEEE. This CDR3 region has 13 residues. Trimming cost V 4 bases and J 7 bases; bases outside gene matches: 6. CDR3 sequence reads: CASSLGTGREAFF. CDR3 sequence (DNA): TGTGCCAGCAGCCTCGGGACAGGCCGTGAAGCTTTCTTT. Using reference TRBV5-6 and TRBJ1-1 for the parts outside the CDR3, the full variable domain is DAGVTQSPTHLIKTRGQQVTLRCSPKSGHDTVSWYQQALGQGPQFIFQYYEEEERQRGNFPDRFSGHQFPNYSSELNVNALLLGDSALYLCASSLGTGREAFFGQGTRLTVV.

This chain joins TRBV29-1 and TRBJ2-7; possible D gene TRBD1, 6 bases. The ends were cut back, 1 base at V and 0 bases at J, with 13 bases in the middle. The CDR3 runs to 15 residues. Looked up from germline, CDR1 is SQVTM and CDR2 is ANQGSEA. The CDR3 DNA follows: TGCAGCGTTGAAGGGCAGGGGCGAAGCTCCTACGAGCAGTACTTC. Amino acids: CSVEGQGRSSYEQYF.

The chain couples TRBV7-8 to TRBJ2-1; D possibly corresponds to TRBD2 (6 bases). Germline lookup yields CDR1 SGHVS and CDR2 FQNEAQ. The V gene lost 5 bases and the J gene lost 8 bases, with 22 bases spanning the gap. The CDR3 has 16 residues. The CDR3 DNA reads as TGTGCCAGCAGCCCCGACAACGCGGGCCCGGGGGATGAGCAGTTCTTC. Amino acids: CASSPDNAGPGDEQFF.

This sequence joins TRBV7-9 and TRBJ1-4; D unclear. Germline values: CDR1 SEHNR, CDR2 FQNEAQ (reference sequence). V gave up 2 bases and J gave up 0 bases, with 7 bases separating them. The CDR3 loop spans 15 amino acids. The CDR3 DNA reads TGTGCCAGCAGCTTATCCGTTCCAACTAATGAAAAACTGTTTTTT. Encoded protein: CASSLSVPTNEKLFF.

CDR3 protein: CSVAGQGVWTEAFF. CDR3 nucleotides: TGCAGCGTTGCAGGACAGGGAGTCTGGACTGAAGCTTTCTTT. The chain combines TRBV29-1 with TRBJ1-1; 8 bases are a match to TRBD1. The CDR3 has 14 amino acids. Germline CDR1 SQVTM, CDR2 ANQGSEA. J lost 5 bases, V lost 4 bases, and 9 bases had no gene match.

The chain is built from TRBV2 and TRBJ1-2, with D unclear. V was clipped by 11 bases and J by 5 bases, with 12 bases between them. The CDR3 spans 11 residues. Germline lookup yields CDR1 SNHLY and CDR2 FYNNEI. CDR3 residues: CAWSVEYGYTF. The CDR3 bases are TGTGCCTGGAGCGTTGAGTATGGCTACACCTTC.

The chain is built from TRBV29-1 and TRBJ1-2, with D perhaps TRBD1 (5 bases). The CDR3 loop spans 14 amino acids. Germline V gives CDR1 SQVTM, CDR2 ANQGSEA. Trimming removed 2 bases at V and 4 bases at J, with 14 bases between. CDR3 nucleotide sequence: TGCAGCGTTGAACGAGGACAAGGGAGCTATGGCTACACCTTC. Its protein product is CSVERGQGSYGYTF.

Written as DNA, the CDR3 is TGCAGTGCCTCTTCGCGGCAGGGAGGCGAAAAACTGTTTTTT. Its protein product is CSASSRQGGEKLFF. The chain employs TRBV20-1 and TRBJ1-4; maybe TRBD1 (5 bases). This CDR3 is 14 amino acids long. V shed 6 bases and J shed 8 bases, with 19 bases lying between them. Germline V lookup: CDR1 DFQATT, CDR2 SNEGSKA (reference sequence).

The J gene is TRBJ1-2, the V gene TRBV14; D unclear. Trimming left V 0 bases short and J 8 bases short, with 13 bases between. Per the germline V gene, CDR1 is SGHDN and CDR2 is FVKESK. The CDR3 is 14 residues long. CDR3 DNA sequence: TGTGCCAGCAGCCAAGATCAAGGAGTGCGAGGCTACACCTTC. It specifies CASSQDQGVRGYTF.

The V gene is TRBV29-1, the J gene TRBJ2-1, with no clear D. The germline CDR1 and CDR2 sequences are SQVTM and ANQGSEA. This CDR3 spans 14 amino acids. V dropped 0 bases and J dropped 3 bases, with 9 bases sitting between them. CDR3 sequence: CSVEEFSRYNEQFF. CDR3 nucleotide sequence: TGCAGCGTTGAAGAGTTTAGTCGCTACAATGAGCAGTTCTTC.

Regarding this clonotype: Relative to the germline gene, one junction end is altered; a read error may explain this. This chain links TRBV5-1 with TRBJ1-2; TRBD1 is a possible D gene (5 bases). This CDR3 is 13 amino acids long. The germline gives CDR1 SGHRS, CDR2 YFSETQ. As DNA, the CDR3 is TGCGCCAGCGGCTTCGGCAGGGAGAATGGCTACACCTTC. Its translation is CASGFGRENGYTF.

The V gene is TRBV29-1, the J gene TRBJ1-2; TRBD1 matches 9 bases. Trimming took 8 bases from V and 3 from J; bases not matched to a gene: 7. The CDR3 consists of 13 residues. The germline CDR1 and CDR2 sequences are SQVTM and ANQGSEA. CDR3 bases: TGCAGCACGACCACAGGGGGCGACTATGGCTACACCTTC. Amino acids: CSTTTGGDYGYTF.